Detailed here is one T cell receptor (beta chain). Germline CDR1 is LNHDA and CDR2 is SQIVND (reference sequence). Trimming at V came to 5 bases and at J to 7 bases, leaving 11 bases not matched to a gene. The CDR3 is 15 amino acids. These data come from a study of blood T cell repertoires in COVID-19. Study context: PBMCs, B-cell-depleted T cells, or T cells provided the cDNA or gDNA that made up the material.

Generated by immunoSEQ multiplex PCR, the TCRdb table keeps only in-frame clones and is missing some. This sample yields fewer than 450,000 clones, of which approximately 88% are seen a single time; roughly 12% belongs to the top ten. The source is a woman aged 45-59 years with COVID-19, enrolled during active disease. This sequence joins TRBV19 and TRBJ1-5; 7 nucleotides agree with TRBD1. Sequenced: peripheral blood. Written as DNA, the CDR3 is TGTGCCAGTAGTCCCTCGACAGGGCTATGGCAGCCCCAGCATTTT. This sequence encodes CASSPSTGLWQPQHF. Based on the CDR3 plus reference TRBV19 and TRBJ1-5, the full variable domain is DGGITQSPKYLFRKEGQNVTLSCEQNLNHDAMYWYRQDPGQGLRLIYYSQIVNDFQKGDIAEGYSVSREKKESFPLTVTSAQKNPTAFYLCASSPSTGLWQPQHFGDGTRLSIL.